A selection of T cell receptor beta chains follows, all from one sample in a study of response to subunit inactivated influenza vaccine. TCRdb analysed the RT-PCR reads with MiXCR anew, one entry per CDR3 protein. The sample holds 650,000 to 800,000 distinct CDR3 sequences; around 14% are singletons and the top ten take less than 9%. The sample consisted of PBMCs from blood, taken around 15 days before vaccination. These receptors all stem from a man aged 50 to 59 who received an inactivated influenza vaccine. CDR3s include the opening cysteine and the closing phenylalanine or tryptophan. D genes are given only for firm matches. Clone size is not always given. Where it is, it says once, few, many or a class for expanded clones.

TRBV29-1,many,TRBD1,12,TRBJ2-7,TGCAGCGTTGGGGGATACAGGGGCGAGCAGTACTTC,CSVGGYRGEQYF
TRBV2,.,.,13,TRBJ1-2,TGTGCCAGCAGTCCGCTACGGGAATCTGGCTACACCTTC,CASSPLRESGYTF
TRBV11-1,few,.,20,TRBJ1-3,TGTGCCAGCAGCTTAGGAGTCGTTTGGGCGGAGGACTCCTCTGGAAACACCATATATTTT,CASSLGVVWAEDSSGNTIYF
TRBV12-3/TRBV12-4,many,.,15,TRBJ2-5,TGTGCCAGCAGTTTAGGGGGGACCGAACAAGAGACCCAGTACTTC,CASSLGGTEQETQYF
TRBV4-1,many,.,15,TRBJ2-2,TGCGCCAGCAGCCAACAGAGGGGGAACACCGGGGAGCTGTTTTTT,CASSQQRGNTGELFF
TRBV9,few,.,14,TRBJ2-2,TGTGCCAGCAGCGAGGCCCCGGCAACCGGGGAGCTGTTTTTT,CASSEAPATGELFF
TRBV4-3,.,TRBD1,15,TRBJ2-1,TGCGCCAGCAGCCAAGGGACAGGGAGGAGCAATGAGCAGTTCTTC,CASSQGTGRSNEQFF
TRBV5-6,many,.,15,TRBJ1-1,TGTGCCAGCAGCTTGCGTGGGACCGGGAGAACTGAAGCTTTCTTT,CASSLRGTGRTEAFF
TRBV7-2,.,TRBD2,17,TRBJ2-2,TGTGCCAGCAGGTTCGGGACTAGCGGGATCAACACCGGGGAGCTGTTTTTT,CASRFGTSGINTGELFF
TRBV28,.,.,14,TRBJ2-7,TGTGCCAGCAGTTTACCCCAGGGGCGTCGGGAGCAGTACTTC,CASSLPQGRREQYF
TRBV7-9,few,.,14,TRBJ2-7,TGTGCCAGCAGCTTCTACAGGTACTCCTACGAGCAGTACTTC,CASSFYRYSYEQYF
TRBV29-1,.,TRBD1,13,TRBJ1-2,TGCAGCGTTGACCGGACAGGGGCGGTAGGCTACACCTTC,CSVDRTGAVGYTF
TRBV28,few,.,17,TRBJ2-2,TGTGCCAGCAGTCCCGTCTCAAGGACCACTAAAACCGGGGAGCTGTTTTTT,CASSPVSRTTKTGELFF
TRBV4-3,.,.,13,TRBJ2-5,TGCGCCAGCAGCCAACAACAGCAAGAGACCCAGTACTTC,CASSQQQQETQYF
TRBV4-1,many,TRBD1,14,TRBJ1-1,TGCGCCAGCAGCCAAGGCGTTAACAGGGGTGAAGCTTTCTTT,CASSQGVNRGEAFF
TRBV10-3,.,.,14,TRBJ2-3,TGTGCCATCAGAAGATCGGGGGGCACAGATACGCAGTATTTT,CAIRRSGGTDTQYF
TRBV29-1,.,.,13,TRBJ2-5,TGCAGCGTTGAACTAGCGAAGGAAGAGACCCAGTACTTC,CSVELAKEETQYF
TRBV4-2,.,TRBD1,15,TRBJ2-7,TGTGCCAGCAGCCAAGATTACAGGGGCGGCTACGAGCAGTACTTC,CASSQDYRGGYEQYF
TRBV2,few,.,12,TRBJ2-5,TGTGCCAGCAAGATTTTCCAAGAGACCCAGTACTTC,CASKIFQETQYF
TRBV28,.,TRBD2,16,TRBJ2-5,TGTGCCAGCAGTTTAATCCTAGCGGGAGTCCAAGAGACCCAGTACTTC,CASSLILAGVQETQYF
TRBV7-2,.,.,15,TRBJ2-1,TGTGCCAGCAGCTTAGGGGCCAGCCCAATCAATGAGCAGTTCTTC,CASSLGASPINEQFF
TRBV7-2,few,.,12,TRBJ1-2,TGTGCCAGCAGCTTAGCAGACAGGAGGGCTACCTTC,CASSLADRRATF
TRBV4-3,many,TRBD1,13,TRBJ1-3,TGCGCCAGCTCCCAGGACAGGGAAAACACCATATATTTT,CASSQDRENTIYF
TRBV27,.,TRBD1,15,TRBJ2-7,TGTGCCAGCAGCTTCGGGACAGGGGTTCGGGGCGAGCAGTACTTC,CASSFGTGVRGEQYF
TRBV7-2,few,.,15,TRBJ2-5,TGTGCCAGCAGCTTAATGGGGAGGATCGGAGAGACCCAGTACTTC,CASSLMGRIGETQYF
TRBV28,few,.,14,TRBJ2-5,TGTGCCAGCAGTTTGGATAGAGTAGAGGGGACCCAGTACTTC,CASSLDRVEGTQYF
TRBV5-1,.,.,15,TRBJ2-2,TGCGCCAGCAGCCAAATAGTTCGGAACACCGGGGAGCTGTTTTTT,CASSQIVRNTGELFF
TRBV4-2,many,.,15,TRBJ1-4,TGTGCCAGCAGCCCGAGTAGGGCAACTAATGAAAAACTGTTTTTT,CASSPSRATNEKLFF
TRBV28,few,.,14,TRBJ2-5,TGTGCCAGCAGTCGACTAGGGTTCCAAGAGACCCAGTACTTC,CASSRLGFQETQYF
TRBV5-1,.,.,13,TRBJ2-7,TGCGCCAGCAGCTTGGATTGGCCGGACGAGCAGTACTTC,CASSLDWPDEQYF
TRBV19,few,.,13,TRBJ1-1,TGTGCCAGTAGTATAGATTCGGGGTCTGAAGCTTTCTTT,CASSIDSGSEAFF
TRBV29-1,.,.,16,TRBJ2-1,TGCAGCGTTGAACTCCCCCAGGGGTGGAAAGACAATGAGCAGTTCTTC,CSVELPQGWKDNEQFF
TRBV7-2,.,.,15,TRBJ2-7,TGTGCCAGCAGCCTCAAGCGGGACACCTCCTACGAGCAGTACTTC,CASSLKRDTSYEQYF
TRBV20-1,.,.,10,TRBJ1-2,TGCAGTTTCAGGGAAGATGGCTACACCTTC,CSFREDGYTF
TRBV5-8,few,.,15,TRBJ2-7,TGTGCCAGCAGGCCCCCAAGGGGGAGTGCCTACGAGCAGTACTTC,CASRPPRGSAYEQYF
TRBV5-1,.,.,14,TRBJ2-2,TGCGCCAGCACCTTGGGCGACCGAGCCGGGGAGCTGTTTTTT,CASTLGDRAGELFF
TRBV7-8,.,TRBD2,16,TRBJ2-1,TGTGCCAGCAGCTCCCTAGCGGGAGGGCCGGGGGATGAGCAGTTCTTC,CASSSLAGGPGDEQFF
TRBV20-1,many,.,15,TRBJ2-5,TGCAGTGCTAGAGATGATGCGGGGGCCTGGGAGACCCAGTACTTC,CSARDDAGAWETQYF
TRBV2,.,.,14,TRBJ2-7,TGTGCCAGCAGTGAAAAGGGACACTTCTACGAGCAGTACTTC,CASSEKGHFYEQYF
TRBV28,few,.,13,TRBJ1-5,TGTGCCAGCATCGGGGCCCCAGGCCAGCCCCAGCATTTT,CASIGAPGQPQHF
TRBV10-2,.,TRBD2,17,TRBJ2-1,TGCGCCAGCGGTTCTCCGGGACTAGCGGGAGTCCCCCGGGAGCAGTTCTTC,CASGSPGLAGVPREQFF
TRBV6-1,.,.,13,TRBJ2-3,TGTGCCAGCAGTGAGGTAGACACAGATACGCAGTATTTT,CASSEVDTDTQYF
TRBV30,.,.,12,TRBJ1-1,TGTGCCTGCCTAGGGATGAACACTGAAGCTTTCTTT,CACLGMNTEAFF
TRBV5-1,.,TRBD1,17,TRBJ2-6,TGCGCCAGCAGCCTGGACAGGGGAAGGTCTGGGGCCAACGTCCTGACTTTC,CASSLDRGRSGANVLTF
TRBV20-1,many,.,14,TRBJ2-1,TGCAGTGCTAGTCAATCGACAGAGGGAAATGAGCAGTTCTTC,CSASQSTEGNEQFF
TRBV6-1,.,.,15,TRBJ1-5,TGTGCCAGCAGGCATGGTGCAGGTGAGAGTCAGCCCCAGCATTTT,CASRHGAGESQPQHF
TRBV18,many,TRBD1,13,TRBJ2-1,TGTGCCAGCTCACCACTTGGGACAGATGAGCAGTTCTTC,CASSPLGTDEQFF